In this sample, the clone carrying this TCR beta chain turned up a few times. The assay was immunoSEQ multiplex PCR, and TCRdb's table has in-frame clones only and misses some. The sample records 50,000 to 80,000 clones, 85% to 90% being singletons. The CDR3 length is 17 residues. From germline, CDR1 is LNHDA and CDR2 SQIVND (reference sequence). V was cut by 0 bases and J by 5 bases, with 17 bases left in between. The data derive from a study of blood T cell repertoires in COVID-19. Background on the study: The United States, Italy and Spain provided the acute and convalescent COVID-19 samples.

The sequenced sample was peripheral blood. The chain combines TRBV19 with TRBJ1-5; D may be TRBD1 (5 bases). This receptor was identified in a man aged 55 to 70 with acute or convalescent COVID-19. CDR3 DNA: TGTGCCAGTAGTATAGATCGTAGACGCAGGGAGGATCAGCCCCAGCATTTT. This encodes CASSIDRRRREDQPQHF.